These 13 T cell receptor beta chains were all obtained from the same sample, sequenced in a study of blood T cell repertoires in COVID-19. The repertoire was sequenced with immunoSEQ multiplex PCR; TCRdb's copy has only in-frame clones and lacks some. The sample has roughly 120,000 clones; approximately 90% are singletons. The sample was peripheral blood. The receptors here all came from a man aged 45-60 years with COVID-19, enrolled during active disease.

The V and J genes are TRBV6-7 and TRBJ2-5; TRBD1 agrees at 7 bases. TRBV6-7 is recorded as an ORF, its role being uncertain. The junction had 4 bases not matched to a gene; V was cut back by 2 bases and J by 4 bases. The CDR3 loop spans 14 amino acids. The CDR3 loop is CASSYKGAGETQYF. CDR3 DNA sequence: TGTGCCAGCAGTTACAAGGGGGCAGGAGAGACCCAGTACTTC.

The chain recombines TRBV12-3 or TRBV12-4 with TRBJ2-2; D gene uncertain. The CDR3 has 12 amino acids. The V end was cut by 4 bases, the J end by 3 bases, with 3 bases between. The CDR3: CASSSYTGELFF. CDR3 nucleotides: TGTGCCAGCAGTTCCTACACCGGGGAGCTGTTTTTT.

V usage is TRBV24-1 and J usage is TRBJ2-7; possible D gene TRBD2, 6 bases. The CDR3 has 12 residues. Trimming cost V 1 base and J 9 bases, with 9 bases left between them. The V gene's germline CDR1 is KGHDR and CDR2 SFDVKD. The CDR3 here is CATSDFRGWQYF. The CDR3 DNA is TGTGCCACCAGTGATTTCCGGGGGTGGCAGTACTTC.

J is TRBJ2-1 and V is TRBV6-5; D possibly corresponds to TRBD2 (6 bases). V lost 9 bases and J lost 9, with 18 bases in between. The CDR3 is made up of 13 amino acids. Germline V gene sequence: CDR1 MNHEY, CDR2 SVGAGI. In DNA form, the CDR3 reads TGTGCCAGTACCGCGGGGCCATTCGGTGAGCAGTTCTTC. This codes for CASTAGPFGEQFF.

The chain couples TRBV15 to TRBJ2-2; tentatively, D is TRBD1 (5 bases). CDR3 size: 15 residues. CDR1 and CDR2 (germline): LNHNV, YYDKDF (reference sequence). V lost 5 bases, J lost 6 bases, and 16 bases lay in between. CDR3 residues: CATSPRSKGPGELFF. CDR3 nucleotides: TGTGCCACCAGCCCCCGATCGAAGGGGCCCGGGGAGCTGTTTTTT.

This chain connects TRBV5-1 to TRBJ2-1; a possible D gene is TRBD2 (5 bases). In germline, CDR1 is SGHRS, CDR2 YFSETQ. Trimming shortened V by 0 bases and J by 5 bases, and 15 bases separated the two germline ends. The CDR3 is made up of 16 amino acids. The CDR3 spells CASSLDAARGNNEQFF. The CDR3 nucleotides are TGCGCCAGCAGCTTGGATGCGGCACGGGGTAACAATGAGCAGTTCTTC. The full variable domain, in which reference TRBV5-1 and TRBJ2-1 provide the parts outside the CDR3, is KAGVTQTPRYLIKTRGQQVTLSCSPISGHRSVSWYQQTPGQGLQFLFEYFSETQRNKGNFPGRFSGRQFSNSRSEMNVSTLELGDSALYLCASSLDAARGNNEQFFGPGTRLTVL.

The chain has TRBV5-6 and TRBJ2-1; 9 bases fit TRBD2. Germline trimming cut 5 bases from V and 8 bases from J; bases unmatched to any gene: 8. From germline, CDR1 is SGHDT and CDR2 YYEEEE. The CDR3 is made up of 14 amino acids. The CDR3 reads CASSFQREVDEQFF. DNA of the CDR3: TGTGCCAGCAGTTTCCAGCGGGAGGTGGATGAGCAGTTCTTC.

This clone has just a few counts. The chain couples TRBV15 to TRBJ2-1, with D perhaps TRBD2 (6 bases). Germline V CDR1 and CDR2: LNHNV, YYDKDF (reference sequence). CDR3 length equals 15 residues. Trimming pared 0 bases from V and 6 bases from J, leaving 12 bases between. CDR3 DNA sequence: TGTGCCACCAGCAGAGATCCGGGAGTGGGCAATGAGCAGTTCTTC. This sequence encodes CATSRDPGVGNEQFF. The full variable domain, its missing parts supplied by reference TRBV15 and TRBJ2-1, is DAMVIQNPRYQVTQFGKPVTLSCSQTLNHNVMYWYQQKSSQAPKLLFHYYDKDFNNEADTPDNFQSRRPNTSFCFLDIRSPGLGDTAMYLCATSRDPGVGNEQFFGPGTRLTVL.

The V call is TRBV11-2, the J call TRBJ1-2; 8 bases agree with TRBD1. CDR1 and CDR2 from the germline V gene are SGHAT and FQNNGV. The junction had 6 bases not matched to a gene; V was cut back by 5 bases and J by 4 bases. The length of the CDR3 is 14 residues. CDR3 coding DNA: TGTGCCAGCAGCCCGGTAACAGGGGGCTATGGCTACACCTTC. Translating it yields CASSPVTGGYGYTF.

The CDR3 here is CASRALQKNTEAFF. For the CDR3, the DNA is TGCGCCAGCAGAGCCCTTCAAAAGAACACTGAAGCTTTCTTT. J is TRBJ1-1 and V is TRBV4-1; D gene ambiguous. Germline CDR1 and CDR2: MGHRA and YSYEKL. The V end lost 6 bases, the J end lost 1 base, and 12 bases lay between the germline ends. CDR3 size: 14 residues.

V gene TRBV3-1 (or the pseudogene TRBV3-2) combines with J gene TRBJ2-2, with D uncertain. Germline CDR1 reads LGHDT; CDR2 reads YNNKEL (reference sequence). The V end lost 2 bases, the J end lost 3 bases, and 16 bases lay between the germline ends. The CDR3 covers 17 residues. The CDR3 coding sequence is TGTGCCAGCAGCCAATACCTTGGCGGCATGGACACCGGGGAGCTGTTTTTT. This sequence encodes CASSQYLGGMDTGELFF.

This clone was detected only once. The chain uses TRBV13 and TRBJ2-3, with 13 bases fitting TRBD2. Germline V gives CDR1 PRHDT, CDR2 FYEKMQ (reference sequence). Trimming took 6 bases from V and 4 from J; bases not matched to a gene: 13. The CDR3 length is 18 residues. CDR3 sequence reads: CASRSINRLAGGADTQYF. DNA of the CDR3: TGTGCCAGCAGGTCGATCAACCGACTAGCGGGAGGTGCAGATACGCAGTATTTT.

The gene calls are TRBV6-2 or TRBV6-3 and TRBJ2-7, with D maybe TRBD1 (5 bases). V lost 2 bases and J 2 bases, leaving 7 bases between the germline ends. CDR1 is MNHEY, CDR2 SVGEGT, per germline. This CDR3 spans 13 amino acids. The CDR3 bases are TGTGCCAGCAGTTACGGGGCTCCCTACGAGCAGTACTTC. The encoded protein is CASSYGAPYEQYF.